The clone carrying this T cell receptor beta chain appeared many times. Its cognate antigen is unknown. Time point here: newly diagnosed GD, antithyroid drugs for less than 3 months. There was RNA extracted from PBMCs, and the TCR library was made from it. This sample was included in a study of regulatory T cells in long-lasting Graves disease. Combining iRepertoire HTBI primers with Arm-PCR of CDR3 regions, the authors built TCR beta libraries. TCRdb re-called the multiplex PCR reads through MiXCR, storing one row per CDR3 protein. The sample lists about 520,000 distinct CDR3 sequences, more than 10% occurring once. Germline-derived CDR1 and CDR2 are MNHNS and SASEGT. The CDR3 has 17 amino acids. V lost 2 bases and J lost 2; bases outside the gene matches: 10. Study results and limitations: The persistent group shared 2,500 or so public clonotypes, more than the approximately 890 shared by new patients.

A further study also used this sample, focusing on T cells in Graves' hyperthyroidism and ophthalmopathy.

This sequence originates from a woman under 40 with Graves disease. Here the sequenced sample was peripheral blood mononuclear cells (PBMCs), taken at new diagnosis, from a patient treated with antithyroid drugs. The chain is built from TRBV6-1 and TRBJ2-7; 9 nucleotides agree with TRBD2. The CDR3 here is CASSEYMLVAGAYEQYF. CDR3 nucleotides: TGTGCCAGCAGTGAATATATGCTGGTAGCGGGAGCCTACGAGCAGTACTTC.